These 9 T cell receptor beta chains were all obtained from the same sample, sequenced in a study of T cells in Graves' hyperthyroidism and ophthalmopathy. It was RNA transcripts that yielded the amplified TCR beta CDR3 regions. HTBI primers were used for first-round RT-PCR of the TCR CDR3. TCRdb re-called the multiplex PCR reads through MiXCR, storing one row per CDR3 protein. The repertoire has 300,000 to 450,000 distinct CDR3 sequences, roughly 17% of them found once; the top ten carry roughly a third. Source material: blood. The receptor set was obtained from a woman aged 30 to 39 with Graves' hyperthyroidism that later progressed to Graves' ophthalmopathy.

Ten or more counts support this clonotype. The chain carries TRBV12-3 or TRBV12-4 and TRBJ2-5; D not certain. CDR3 size: 14 residues. Trimming pared 1 base from V and 5 bases from J, leaving 11 bases between. Here the CDR3 DNA reads TGTGCCAGCAGTTTAGTAGAGCGCAGCGAGACCCAGTACTTC. It codes for CASSLVERSETQYF.

The chain links TRBV6-2 or TRBV6-3 to TRBJ1-5; D is possibly TRBD1 (5 bases). Germline CDR1 is MNHEY and CDR2 is SVGEGT. This CDR3 is 15 amino acids long. V lost 6 bases to trimming and J lost 6 bases, with 18 bases between them. The CDR3 protein is CASRPGREVSQPQHF. For the CDR3, the DNA is TGTGCCAGCAGACCAGGGCGCGAGGTGTCTCAGCCCCAGCATTTT.

This sequence joins TRBV7-8 and TRBJ2-5; tentatively, D is TRBD1 or TRBD2 (5 bases each). This CDR3 has 13 amino acids. In germline, CDR1 is SGHVS, CDR2 FQNEAQ. Trimming took off 4 bases at V and 5 bases at J, with 11 bases between the two ends. CDR3 residues: CASSYPEGETQYF. The CDR3 DNA follows: TGTGCCAGCAGCTACCCCGAGGGGGAGACCCAGTACTTC. Full variable domain (outside the CDR3, taken from reference TRBV7-8 and TRBJ2-5): GAGVSQSPRYKVAKRGQDVALRCDPISGHVSLFWYQQALGQGPEFLTYFQNEAQLDKSGLPSDRFFAERPEGSVSTLKIQRTQQEDSAVYLCASSYPEGETQYFGPGTRLLVL.

In the case of this clonotype: This sequence may be a read error, since a much larger clone differs from it by one base. The J gene is TRBJ2-2, the V gene TRBV12-3 or TRBV12-4; 7 bases line up with TRBD1. The V and J ends lost 5 bases and 3 bases, in that order; junction bases with no gene match: 6. The CDR3 runs 15 residues. Here the CDR3 reads CASSRTGEHTGELFF. The CDR3 nucleotides read TGTGCCAGCAGTCGGACAGGAGAGCACACCGGGGAGCTGTTTTTT.

This clonotype was picked up many times. The chain links TRBV2 to TRBJ1-4; the D is unclear. Trimming removed 2 bases at V and 8 bases at J, with 6 bases between. Germline values: CDR1 SNHLY, CDR2 FYNNEI. The CDR3 covers 12 residues. The CDR3 DNA sequence: TGTGCCAGCAGTGAAACGAAAGAAAAACTGTTTTTT. Protein product: CASSETKEKLFF.

The chain has TRBV12-3 or TRBV12-4 and TRBJ1-5; tentative D call: TRBD1 (5 bases). This CDR3 has 15 amino acids. V was trimmed by 7 bases and J by 3 bases, leaving 16 bases between them. In DNA form, the CDR3 reads TGTGCCAGCACCCTAGCCCGGGGCTCCAATCAGCCCCAGCATTTT. As protein: CASTLARGSNQPQHF.

The chain is built from TRBV11-2 and TRBJ2-1; the D is unclear. Germline values: CDR1 SGHAT, CDR2 FQNNGV. Trimming shortened V by 0 bases and J by 12 bases, and 15 bases separated the two germline ends. The CDR3 loop spans 14 amino acids. CDR3 residues: CASSLERTTGRQFF. CDR3 in DNA: TGTGCCAGCAGCTTAGAGAGAACGACTGGCAGGCAGTTCTTC.

This clonotype was detected a few times. This sequence joins TRBV7-9 and TRBJ1-5, with D hard to call. The CDR3 contains 13 residues. Germline CDR1 is SEHNR and CDR2 is FQNEAQ (reference sequence). The V end was cut by 5 bases, the J end by 3 bases, with 8 bases between. CDR3: CASSRGHNQPQHF. Here the CDR3 DNA reads TGTGCCAGCAGCCGCGGCCACAATCAGCCCCAGCATTTT.

This clonotype has only a few counts. The chain couples TRBV28 to TRBJ1-1; a possible D gene is TRBD1 (5 bases). The CDR3 spans 14 residues. Looked up from germline, CDR1 is MDHEN and CDR2 is SYDVKM. V lost 7 bases and J lost 2, with 14 bases in between. CDR3 in amino acids: CASTGAELNTEAFF. CDR3 sequence (DNA): TGTGCCAGCACCGGGGCAGAATTAAACACTGAAGCTTTCTTT.